This T cell receptor beta chain was identified during a study of blood T cell repertoires in COVID-19. At the level of the study: Acute and convalescent COVID-19 specimens originated in the United States, Italy and Spain. Sources were T cells, B-cell-depleted T cells, or PBMCs; the material itself was cDNA or gDNA.

This CDR3 contains 15 residues. V lost 2 bases, J lost 6 bases, and 7 bases stayed unmatched. The V gene's germline CDR1 is SGDLS and CDR2 YYNGEE. In the original analysis: It was from reference gene primer amplification that nucleated cell counts were estimated. Assay: immunoSEQ multiplex PCR; the TCRdb copy retains only in-frame clones and omits some. The V and J calls and clone size are taken from that table; D and trimming were inferred from the DNA. Counted here are some 75,000 clones, around 89% occurring once; the ten biggest clones make up roughly 0.58%. The sequence came from a man aged 55 to 70 with acute or convalescent COVID-19. The chain carries TRBV9 and TRBJ2-1; 8 nucleotides line up with TRBD2. The sequenced sample was peripheral blood. CDR3 region: CASSVGTSSGNEQFF. The CDR3 region has the DNA TGTGCCAGCAGCGTTGGGACTAGTAGCGGCAATGAGCAGTTCTTC.